The clone carrying this T cell receptor beta chain was counted between two and nine times. This sample is drawn from a study of CD8+ T cells in alopecia areata. Study-level background: People stayed on tofacitinib for 6 to 18 months, then stopped the drug for 6 months.

Extraction and reverse transcription of RNA yielded cDNA as the sequencing template. Generated by immunoSEQ multiplex PCR, the TCRdb table keeps only in-frame clones and is missing some. The sample lists about 250,000 clones; about two thirds were seen once. This CDR3 comprises 18 residues. With V trimmed by 1 base and J by 7 bases, 11 bases remained unmatched. Germline CDR1 reads MGHRA; CDR2 reads YSYEKL. The TCR originated in a human donor with alopecia areata. The starting material was CD4+ T cells sorted from blood, obtained at week 0. The rearrangement uses TRBV4-1 and TRBJ2-5; TRBD2 agrees at 14 bases. The CDR3 DNA sequence: TGCGCCAGCAGCCAAGTAACGGGACTAGCGGGGGACTCCGTGACCCAGTACTTC. Translation gives CASSQVTGLAGDSVTQYF.